Sequencing of this T cell receptor beta chain was carried out in a study of T cell repertoires in cytomegalovirus infection. Across the whole study: CMV infection together with matching HLA type was indicated by public TCR beta signatures.

TCRdb itself ran the reads through MiXCR, one entry per CDR3 protein. The sample has approximately 500,000 distinct CDR3 sequences, around a quarter seen once. Study results and caveats: Public TCR beta family frequency separated CMV-and-HLA carriers, including in an independent cohort. CMV-specific HLA-C-restricted TCR beta clonotypes dominated the ex vivo response.

This CDR3 contains 15 residues. Trimming left V 1 base short and J 4 bases short, with 13 bases between. Germline V gives CDR1 SGHTA, CDR2 FQGNSA. This clonotype has at least ten counts. Its antigen is still unknown. The TCR comes from a human donor in good health (CMV status not recorded). Some clones in this sample may be carry-over from other donors' samples. Sequenced input: PBMCs. This rearrangement joins TRBV7-2 to TRBJ1-1; tentative D call: TRBD1 (6 bases). CDR3 nucleotides: TGTGCCAGCAGCTTAGAGGGGGTCCTTGGCACTGAAGCTTTCTTT. Translation gives CASSLEGVLGTEAFF. Full variable domain (rest looked up from reference TRBV7-2 and TRBJ1-1): GAGVSQSPSNKVTEKGKDVELRCDPISGHTALYWYRQSLGQGLEFLIYFQGNSAPDKSGLPSDRFSAERTGGSVSTLTIQRTQQEDSAVYLCASSLEGVLGTEAFFGQGTRLTVV.